This T cell receptor (beta chain) was documented in a study of cytomegalovirus exposure and HLA in healthy donors. Notes on the study in general: Within the 90 to 150 validation repertoires, first-cohort TCR clusters tended to co-occur, according to a later analysis.

Concerning this clone itself: The antigen is not known.

The donors were members of the roughly 130-subject validation cohort (separate from the roughly 700-subject first cohort). Between the trimmed V and J ends, which lost 2 bases and 6 bases, there was a span of 17 bases. There are 15 residues in the CDR3. Germline assignment: CDR1 MNHEY and CDR2 SVGAGI. Some clones are missing from TCRdb's copy, which holds only in-frame ones; the method was immunoSEQ multiplex PCR. Of over 150,000 clones listed, about 90% are singletons. The chain is built from TRBV6-5 and TRBJ2-7, with TRBD1 as a possible D gene (6 bases). The clonotype comes from a man aged 18 to 30 in good health and CMV-seropositive. Sequenced sample: PBMCs. CDR3 amino acids: CASSYLNRDVGEQYF. As DNA, the CDR3 is TGTGCCAGCAGTTACCTTAACAGGGACGTCGGCGAGCAGTACTTC.